This T cell receptor (beta chain) originates from a study of HIV-infected patients and healthy controls. Alpha and beta constant-region primers primed reverse transcription of approximately 500 ng RNA. Each of the alpha and beta chains got its own library through chain-specific third strand synthesis with indices. TCRdb processed the 5' RACE reads anew with MiXCR; each CDR3 protein has one entry. This table has 12,000 or so distinct CDR3 sequences, less than 10% appearing once. This clonotype was counted between two and nine times. The antigen is unknown. All unsorted peripheral T cells were captured because whole blood was used without fractionation. V lost 3 bases to trimming and J lost 4 bases, with 6 bases between them. The CDR3 is made up of 13 amino acids. Study observations and caveats: Compared with untreated HIV+ repertoires, healthy controls showed roughly threefold more distinct CDR3s and higher Shannon diversity. During therapy, HIV-associated CDR3s fell significantly in frequency, while CMV-associated CDR3s did not change significantly. Unequal distinct sequence numbers between patients and controls complicated comparisons.

The receptor's source is an adult with HIV infection. The donor label of this sample is uncertain. V gene TRBV12-3 or TRBV12-4 combines with J gene TRBJ2-2; possibly TRBD2 for D (5 bases). The starting material was blood, obtained before antiretroviral therapy. CDR3 coding DNA: TGTGCCAGCAGTTTCGGAGGCACCGGGGAGCTGTTTTTT. Amino acid sequence: CASSFGGTGELFF.